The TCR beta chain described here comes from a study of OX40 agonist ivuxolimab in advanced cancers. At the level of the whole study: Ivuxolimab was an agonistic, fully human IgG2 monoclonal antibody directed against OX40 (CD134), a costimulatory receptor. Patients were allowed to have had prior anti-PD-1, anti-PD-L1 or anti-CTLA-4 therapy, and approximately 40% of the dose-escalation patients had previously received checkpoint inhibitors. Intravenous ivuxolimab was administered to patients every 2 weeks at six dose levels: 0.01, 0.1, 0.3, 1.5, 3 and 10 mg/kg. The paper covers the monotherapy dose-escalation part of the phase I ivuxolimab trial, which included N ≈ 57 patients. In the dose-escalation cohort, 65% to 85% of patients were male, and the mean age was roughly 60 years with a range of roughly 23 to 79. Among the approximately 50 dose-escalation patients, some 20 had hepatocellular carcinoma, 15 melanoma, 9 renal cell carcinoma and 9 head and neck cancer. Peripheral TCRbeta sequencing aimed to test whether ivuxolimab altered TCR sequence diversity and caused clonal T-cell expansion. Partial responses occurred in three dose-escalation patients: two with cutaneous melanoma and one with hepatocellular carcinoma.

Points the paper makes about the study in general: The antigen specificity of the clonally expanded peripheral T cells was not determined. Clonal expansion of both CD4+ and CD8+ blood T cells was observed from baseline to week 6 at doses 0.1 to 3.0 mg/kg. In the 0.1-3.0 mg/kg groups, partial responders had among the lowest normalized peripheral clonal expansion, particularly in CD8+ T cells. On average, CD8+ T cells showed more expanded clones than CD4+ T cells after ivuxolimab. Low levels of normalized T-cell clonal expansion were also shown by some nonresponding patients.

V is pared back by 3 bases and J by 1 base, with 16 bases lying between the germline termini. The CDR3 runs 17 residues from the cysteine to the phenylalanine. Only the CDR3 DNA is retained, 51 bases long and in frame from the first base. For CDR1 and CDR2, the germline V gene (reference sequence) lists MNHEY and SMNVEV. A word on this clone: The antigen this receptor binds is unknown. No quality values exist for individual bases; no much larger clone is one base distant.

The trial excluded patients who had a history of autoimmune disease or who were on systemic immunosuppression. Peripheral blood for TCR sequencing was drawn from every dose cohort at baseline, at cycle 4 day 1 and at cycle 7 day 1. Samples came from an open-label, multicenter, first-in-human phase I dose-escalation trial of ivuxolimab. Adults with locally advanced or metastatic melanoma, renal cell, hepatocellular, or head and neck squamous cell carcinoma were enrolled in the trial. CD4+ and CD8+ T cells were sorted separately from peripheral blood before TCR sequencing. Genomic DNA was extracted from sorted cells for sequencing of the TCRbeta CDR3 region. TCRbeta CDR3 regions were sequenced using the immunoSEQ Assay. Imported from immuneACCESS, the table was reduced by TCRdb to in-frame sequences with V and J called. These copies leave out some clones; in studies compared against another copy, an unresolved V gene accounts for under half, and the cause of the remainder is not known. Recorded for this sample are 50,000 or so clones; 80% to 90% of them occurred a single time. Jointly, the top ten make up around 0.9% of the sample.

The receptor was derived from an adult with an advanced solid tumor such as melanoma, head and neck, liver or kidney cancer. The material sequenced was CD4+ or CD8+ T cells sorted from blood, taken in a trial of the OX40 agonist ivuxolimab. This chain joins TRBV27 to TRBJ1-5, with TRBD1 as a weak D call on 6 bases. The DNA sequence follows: TGTGCCAGCAGTTTGATCTTTGTGGGGGCGAGCAATCAGCCCCAGCATTTT. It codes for CASSLIFVGASNQPQHF.